This T cell receptor (beta chain) was captured in a study of PD-1 blockade in classical Hodgkin lymphoma (dated by TCRdb to the early 2020s). Notes on the research overall: Nivolumab dosing was 3 mg/kg intravenously every 2 weeks, continuing until either disease progression or unacceptable toxicity. A peripheral blood immune signature of response to PD-1 blockade in classical Hodgkin lymphoma was defined using TCR beta sequencing and CyTOF.

Study-level results and caveats: By C4D1, a significant rise was seen in CD4+ TCR diversity but not in CD8+ TCR diversity (p=0.0027 vs p=0.16), and the rise was most apparent among complete responders (p=0.02). Lower diversity was seen in patients whose nivolumab began less than 1 year after ASCT, and these patients were left out of later analyses so that immune reconstitution would not confound the results. Trial patients with a complete response had baseline diversity similar to that of newly diagnosed patients, while partial responders and progressors had significantly lower diversity. Baseline TCR diversity was reported to be lower in newly diagnosed patients than in healthy donors, and even lower in relapsed/refractory patients. The study was limited to a single clinical trial cohort, and causes of repertoire differences, possibly disease activity or prior therapy, remained undefined.

The CDR3 contains 16 residues, cysteine and phenylalanine counted. Only the CDR3 part of the read is kept: 48 bases, read in frame from the first base. V loses 6 bases, J loses 5 bases, and the germline ends lie 22 bases apart. Sequences PRHDT (CDR1) and FYEKMQ (CDR2) are obtained from the germline V gene (reference sequence). Explained via the paper, the time point label denotes: cycle 4 day 1 (C4D1), after 6 weeks of nivolumab. All trial patients had relapsed after autologous stem cell transplantation, with cohorts A, B and C differing in prior brentuximab vedotin exposure. The trial cohort was composed of 56 patients with relapsed/refractory classical Hodgkin lymphoma, for whom complete response, partial response or progressive disease was recorded as best overall response. Trial patients were treated with single-agent nivolumab in the multi-cohort phase II CheckMate 205 trial. Best overall response was determined by an independent review committee according to the 2007 International Working Group response criteria. Trial PBMCs were collected immediately before nivolumab initiation (C1D1) and during therapy at cycle 2 day 1 and cycle 4 day 1. Peripheral blood was collected in 8 mL Vacutainer Cell Preparation Tubes, from which PBMCs were isolated by centrifugation and then cryopreserved.

This clone was seen once. Its antigen is unknown. Base qualities are missing; no much larger clone stands one base away. Genomic DNA was isolated using the Qiagen DNeasy kit from unsorted PBMCs as well as from negatively selected CD4+ and CD8+ fractions. Using primers that anneal to V and J segments, immunoSEQ multiplex PCR amplified the TCR beta CDR3 regions. A synthetic immune receptor repertoire was used to minimize amplification bias, and remaining bias was computationally removed after sequencing. In the authors' own workflow: Repertoire diversity was quantified as the Shannon entropy index using custom Python scripts. The unsorted, CD4+ and CD8+ repertoires were each analyzed separately, with the exception of combined analyses, where CD4+ and CD8+ sequences were merged in silico. Clonal expansion was defined as at least a 2-fold frequency increase after treatment relative to C1D1, with a pseudocount of 0.5 for undetected baseline clones. Clones with 0 or 1 copy at C1D1 were classified as singleton clones, and clones with 2 or more copies were classified as non-singleton clones. Clones expanded in unsorted samples were annotated as CD4+, CD8+ or unknown by matching protein sequences in sorted samples from the same patient. Diversity changes from C1D1 to C4D1 were tested in paired samples using Wilcoxon tests. This is the immuneACCESS table as TCRdb keeps it, with only in-frame sequences that have V and J called. A part of the clones is gone; compared with another copy, unresolved V genes explain less than half, and the rest is unexplained. V and J calls and clone size are copied from that table; D and trimming were computed from the DNA. For this sample the table gives tens of thousands of clones, of which 90% were detected only once. The ten largest clones take up under 3% of the sample.

The V and J segments used are TRBV13 and TRBJ1-2; TRBD1 is possibly the D segment (5 matching bases). The sequence came from a human donor with classical Hodgkin lymphoma. The sample here was peripheral blood mononuclear cells (PBMCs), taken before the fourth cycle of nivolumab. The CDR3 is CASRKRDGRRPYGYTF. The DNA sequence is as follows: TGTGCCAGCAGAAAGCGGGACGGGCGGCGTCCGTATGGCTACACCTTC.